Below are 25 T cell receptor beta chains sequenced from a single sample in a study of T cell responses to AZD1222 COVID-19 vaccine. Clones were sequenced by immunoSEQ multiplex PCR, and TCRdb holds only the in-frame ones, with some missing. The table includes approximately 180,000 clones, around 90% detected once. This material consisted of peripheral blood, taken on day 0 of AZD1222 vaccination. The receptors come from an adult in good health.

The chain carries TRBV2 and TRBJ2-2, with D perhaps matching TRBD1 or TRBD2 (5 bases each). Germline V lookup: CDR1 SNHLY, CDR2 FYNNEI. Trimming took off 7 bases at V and 4 bases at J, with 19 bases between the two ends. The CDR3 covers 16 residues. This chain's CDR3 is CASTPNRDGPTGELFF. In nucleotides, the CDR3 is TGTGCCAGCACCCCAAACCGGGACGGACCCACCGGGGAGCTGTTTTTT.

The chain couples TRBV5-1 to TRBJ2-7, with 8 bases fitting TRBD2. The CDR3 sequence is 17 residues long. The V gene end was trimmed by 4 bases and the J gene end by 4 bases; junction bases not matched to a gene: 16. CDR1 SGHRS and CDR2 YFSETQ come from the germline V gene. In DNA form, the CDR3 reads TGCGCCAGCAGCCCCGGGCCAAGCGGGAGTACGGCGTACGAGCAGTACTTC. This codes for CASSPGPSGSTAYEQYF. The complete variable domain, with remaining parts taken from reference TRBV5-1 and TRBJ2-7, reads KAGVTQTPRYLIKTRGQQVTLSCSPISGHRSVSWYQQTPGQGLQFLFEYFSETQRNKGNFPGRFSGRQFSNSRSEMNVSTLELGDSALYLCASSPGPSGSTAYEQYFGPGTRLTVT.

The V call is TRBV30, the J call TRBJ2-3, with D unclear. The CDR3 totals 13 residues. The germline V gene encodes CDR1 GTSNPN and CDR2 SVGIG (reference sequence). The V gene lost 0 bases and the J gene lost 3 bases, with 7 bases spanning the gap. The CDR3 region is CAWSVLRTDTQYF. Here the CDR3 DNA reads TGTGCCTGGAGTGTACTTCGTACAGATACGCAGTATTTT. The complete variable domain, with remaining parts taken from reference TRBV30 and TRBJ2-3, reads SQTIHQWPATLVQPVGSPLSLECTVEGTSNPNLYWYRQAAGRGLQLLFYSVGIGQISSEVPQNLSASRPQDRQFILSSKKLLLSDSGFYLCAWSVLRTDTQYFGPGTRLTVL.

CDR3 sequence (DNA): TGTGCCAGCAGCCACACGATCAGAGACAGGGGGATCAATTCACCCCTCCACTTT. It encodes CASSHTIRDRGINSPLHF. The genes are TRBV4-2 and TRBJ1-6; 9 bases map to TRBD1. The CDR3 totals 18 residues. Germline lookup yields CDR1 LGHNA and CDR2 YNFKEQ. Trimming cost V 3 bases and J 7 bases; bases outside gene matches: 13.

The rearrangement joins TRBV2 to TRBJ1-5, with D perhaps matching TRBD1 (6 bases). The V end was cut by 7 bases, the J end by 1 base, with 11 bases between. The CDR3 covers 14 residues. The germline CDR1 and CDR2 sequences are SNHLY and FYNNEI. CDR3 sequence (DNA): TGTGCCAGCAACAGGGCTGGAAGCAATCAGCCCCAGCATTTT. It translates to CASNRAGSNQPQHF.

This clone was seen only a few times. CDR3 protein: CASSQDEGRIRTEAFF. The CDR3, as DNA: TGCGCCAGCAGCCAAGATGAGGGGCGGATTCGCACTGAAGCTTTCTTT. This rearrangement joins TRBV4-1 to TRBJ1-1; D is perhaps TRBD1 (5 bases). V lost 0 bases to trimming and J lost 4 bases, with 15 bases between them. The CDR3 sequence is 16 residues long. Germline V CDR1 and CDR2: MGHRA, YSYEKL.

V gene TRBV28 combines with J gene TRBJ1-2; D is unclear. Germline CDR1 reads MDHEN; CDR2 reads SYDVKM. The V end was cut by 6 bases, the J end by 4 bases, with 12 bases between. This CDR3 spans 13 amino acids. The DNA for the CDR3 is TGTGCCAGCAGCCAAGGACGGCGCTATGGCTACACCTTC. It translates to CASSQGRRYGYTF.

This chain joins TRBV2 and TRBJ2-2; the D is unclear. The germline V gene encodes CDR1 SNHLY and CDR2 FYNNEI. V lost 5 bases and J 1 base, leaving 8 bases between the germline ends. The CDR3 has 14 residues. Written as DNA, the CDR3 is TGTGCCAGCAGTATTGCATGGAACACCGGGGAGCTGTTTTTT. Translated: CASSIAWNTGELFF. The full variable domain, completed using reference TRBV2 and TRBJ2-2, is EPEVTQTPSHQVTQMGQEVILRCVPISNHLYFYWYRQILGQKVEFLVSFYNNEISEKSEIFDDQFSVERPDGSNFTLKIRSTKLEDSAMYFCASSIAWNTGELFFGEGSRLTVL.

This sequence joins TRBV3-1 (or the pseudogene TRBV3-2) and TRBJ2-7; TRBD1 matches at 9 bases. CDR3 length: 15 residues. Germline CDR1 is LGHDT and CDR2 is YNNKEL (reference sequence). The V segment lost 4 bases and the J segment 2 bases; nucleotides outside the gene matches: 6. CDR3 sequence reads: CASSRPGTGTYEQYF. CDR3 nucleotides: TGTGCCAGCAGCCGTCCCGGGACAGGGACCTACGAGCAGTACTTC.

V and J are TRBV5-4 and TRBJ2-3; possibly TRBD2 for D (6 bases). The CDR3 extends over 16 amino acids. Trimming shortened V by 3 bases and J by 3 bases, and 17 bases separated the two germline ends. Germline CDR1 is SGHNT and CDR2 is YYREEE (reference sequence). CDR3 DNA: TGTGCCAGCAGCTCCCCGAAGGCGGGAAGGACAGATACGCAGTATTTT. It specifies CASSSPKAGRTDTQYF. The full variable domain, completed using reference TRBV5-4 and TRBJ2-3, is ETGVTQSPTHLIKTRGQQVTLRCSSQSGHNTVSWYQQALGQGPQFIFQYYREEENGRGNFPPRFSGLQFPNYSSELNVNALELDDSALYLCASSSPKAGRTDTQYFGPGTRLTVL.

This clone was found a few times. The CDR3 DNA reads TGTGCCAGCAGCTTACTGGGAAGGATGAACACTGAAGCTTTCTTT. Translated, it gives CASSLLGRMNTEAFF. This rearrangement joins TRBV7-9 to TRBJ1-1; D gene unclear. V was shortened by 2 bases and J by 0 bases, with 10 bases between the two germline ends. The CDR3 length is 15 residues. Germline values: CDR1 SEHNR, CDR2 FQNEAQ (reference sequence).

This CDR3 reads CASTAAASAGELFF. The CDR3 DNA sequence: TGTGCCAGCACCGCAGCGGCCTCCGCTGGGGAGCTGTTTTTT. This rearrangement joins TRBV6-5 to TRBJ2-2; TRBD2 might be the D (5 bases). The CDR3 length is 14 residues. The V and J ends lost 7 bases and 8 bases respectively, with 17 bases between them. Looked up from germline, CDR1 is MNHEY and CDR2 is SVGAGI.

The rearrangement uses TRBV7-9 and TRBJ2-1, with TRBD2 matching over 7 bases. Germline trimming cut 2 bases from V and 10 bases from J; bases unmatched to any gene: 11. The CDR3 has 15 residues. In germline, CDR1 is SEHNR, CDR2 FQNEAQ (reference sequence). DNA for the CDR3: TGTGCCAGCAGCTTAATTCCAGCGGGATTGACAGAGCAGTTCTTC. Its protein product is CASSLIPAGLTEQFF. Supplemented by reference TRBV7-9 and TRBJ2-1, the full variable domain reads DTGVSQNPRHKITKRGQNVTFRCDPISEHNRLYWYRQTLGQGPEFLTYFQNEAQLEKSRLLSDRFSAERPKGSFSTLEIQRTEQGDSAMYLCASSLIPAGLTEQFFGPGTRLTVL.

The chain joins TRBV6-5 to TRBJ2-7; D tentatively reads TRBD1 or TRBD2 (5 bases each). The germline CDR1 and CDR2 sequences are MNHEY and SVGAGI. The V end lost 8 bases, the J end lost 4 bases, and 12 bases lay between the germline ends. The CDR3 extends over 12 amino acids. The chain's CDR3 is CASAGTLYEQYF. DNA of the CDR3: TGTGCCAGCGCCGGGACCCTTTACGAGCAGTACTTC.

V usage is TRBV5-1 and J usage is TRBJ1-1, with TRBD1 identical over 7 bases. The V gene's germline CDR1 is SGHRS and CDR2 YFSETQ. Trimming removed 2 bases from V and 0 bases from J; junction bases left unmatched: 4. The CDR3 is 15 residues long. This CDR3 reads CASSFDRALNTEAFF. The CDR3 DNA reads TGCGCCAGCAGCTTTGACAGGGCACTGAACACTGAAGCTTTCTTT.

The V gene is TRBV18, the J gene TRBJ1-4, with TRBD1 matching 10 bases. Germline loops: CDR1 KGHSH, CDR2 LQKENI. V trimming: 2 bases; J trimming: 5 bases; junction bases outside the gene matches: 5. The CDR3 sequence is 16 residues long. The CDR3 sequence: CASSPLQGQGNEKLFF. The CDR3 nucleotides are TGTGCCAGCTCACCATTGCAGGGACAGGGGAATGAAAAACTGTTTTTT.

The chain has TRBV9 and TRBJ2-5; D possibly corresponds to TRBD1 (5 bases). Germline CDR1 reads SGDLS; CDR2 reads YYNGEE. The V end was cut by 7 bases, the J end by 1 base, with 11 bases between. The CDR3 covers 13 residues. The CDR3 reads CASAGQGQETQYF. In DNA, the CDR3 is TGTGCCAGCGCAGGGCAGGGCCAAGAGACCCAGTACTTC.

The CDR3 nucleotides are TGTGCCAGCCGCCCCCAGGGCGCGGGCACCGGGGAGCTGTTTTTT. Its translation: CASRPQGAGTGELFF. This rearrangement joins TRBV28 to TRBJ2-2; D tentatively fits TRBD1 or TRBD2 (5 bases each). CDR1 and CDR2 from the germline V gene are MDHEN and SYDVKM. V lost 8 bases and J lost 4, with 17 bases in between. The CDR3 contains 15 residues.

This chain joins TRBV6-1 and TRBJ1-5; the match to TRBD1 covers 8 bases. In germline, CDR1 is MNHNS, CDR2 SASEGT. The trim removed 6 bases at V and 6 bases at J, leaving 10 bases unmatched. This CDR3 spans 15 amino acids. The CDR3, as DNA: TGTGCCAGCAGCGCTAGGACAGGGACGAGTCAGCCCCAGCATTTT. Its protein product is CASSARTGTSQPQHF.

The genes are TRBV6-5 and TRBJ2-7, with unresolved D. Germline assignment: CDR1 MNHEY and CDR2 SVGAGI. Trimming cost V 6 bases and J 3 bases, with 18 bases left between them. The CDR3 has 15 amino acids. CDR3 in DNA: TGTGCCAGCAGCACGCAGGCGTTCCCAGGCTACGAGCAGTACTTC. This sequence encodes CASSTQAFPGYEQYF.

Note on this clone: Its ends do not fully match the called genes, so a read error is possible. J is TRBJ2-1 and V is TRBV6-4; the D is unclear. Germline V gene lookup returns CDR1 MRHNA and CDR2 SNTAGT. This CDR3 is built from 11 residues. The CDR3 coding sequence is TGTGCCAGCAGTGACTCGTTACAAGTGATCTTC. Protein product: CASSDSLQVIF.

The V gene is TRBV15, the J gene TRBJ1-2; maybe TRBD1 (5 bases). This CDR3 has 13 residues. Germline-derived CDR1 and CDR2 are LNHNV and YYDKDF (reference sequence). Trimming removed 1 base at V and 8 bases at J, with 11 bases between. The CDR3 reads CATSRGIGTGYTF. The CDR3 DNA follows: TGTGCCACCAGCAGAGGGATAGGGACGGGCTACACCTTC.

This clone was detected only a few times. This chain links TRBV20-1 with TRBJ2-1, with 7 bases aligning to TRBD2. Germline-derived CDR1 and CDR2 are DFQATT and SNEGSKA (reference sequence). The CDR3 is made up of 14 amino acids. V gave up 3 bases and J gave up 7 bases; unmatched junction bases: 9. CDR3 protein: CSASPTSYLNEQFF. CDR3 DNA: TGCAGTGCTAGTCCGACTAGCTACTTAAATGAGCAGTTCTTC.

The V and J genes are TRBV27 and TRBJ1-2; TRBD1 is a possible D gene (5 bases). CDR3 length: 13 residues. CDR1 is MNHEY, CDR2 SMNVEV, per germline (reference sequence). V lost 8 bases, J lost 4 bases, and 14 bases lay in between. The CDR3 here is CASGGIGAYGYTF. The CDR3 DNA reads as TGTGCCAGCGGGGGGATAGGGGCCTATGGCTACACCTTC.

The chain's CDR3 is CASSFLDREGLNEAFF. CDR3 DNA sequence: TGTGCCAGTAGTTTCCTGGACAGGGAGGGGTTGAATGAAGCTTTCTTT. The chain joins TRBV19 to TRBJ1-1; 8 bases map to TRBD1. Germline V lookup: CDR1 LNHDA, CDR2 SQIVND (reference sequence). V lost 5 bases and J lost 7; bases outside the gene matches: 15. This CDR3 spans 16 amino acids.